This T cell receptor (beta chain) came from a study of breast tumors, draining lymph nodes, adjacent tissues. Study results and caveats: That most tumor T cells come from lymph nodes remained unproven. Luminal-like breast cancer showed significantly greater tumor-nontumor repertoire similarity than basal-like breast cancer did. Data fit most tumor T cells coming from lymph node, expanding in tumor. Tumor repertoires ranked between lymph nodes and nontumor tissue in diversity, with V and J gene preferences.

Samples came from axillary lymph nodes draining the breast cancer. This clonotype was detected many times. What it recognizes is unknown. TCRdb independently ran MiXCR on the multiplex PCR reads; one entry per CDR3 protein. The sample lists about 180,000 distinct CDR3 sequences, approximately 30% occurring once. The origin of this receptor is a female donor with breast cancer. Some clones in this sample may be carry-over from other donors' samples. Specimen: axillary lymph node tissue.

The CDR3 nucleotides read TGTGCCAGCACCGGGGGTGGTTACACCGGGGAGCTGTTTTTT. This encodes CASTGGGYTGELFF. The chain links TRBV11-3 to TRBJ2-2, with a weak D call TRBD2 (6 bases). Germline V CDR1 and CDR2: SGHNT, YENEEA. V was pared by 7 bases and J by 3 bases, with 12 bases between. The CDR3 length is 14 residues.